The clone carrying this T cell receptor (beta chain) was observed a handful of times. Antigen: not known. This entry belongs to a study of T-cell memory formation after mild COVID-19. Study results and caveats: Clonal second-wave expansions that peaked on day 37 had unconfirmed SARS-CoV-2 specificity. Later expanders leaned toward CD4+, whereas clones contracting from day 15 to 85 were balanced CD4/CD8.

The germline V gene encodes CDR1 LNHNV and CDR2 YYDKDF (reference sequence). V gave up 1 base and J gave up 0 bases, with 7 bases separating them. CDR3 size: 16 residues. Using its own MiXCR run on the 5' RACE reads, TCRdb lists one record per CDR3 protein. This sample carries about 470,000 distinct CDR3 sequences, roughly 18% of them seen once, and the ten largest clones take roughly 12%. The chain carries TRBV15 and TRBJ2-6, with D tentatively TRBD2 (6 bases). The sequenced material came from PBMCs or a T cell subset sorted from them (not recorded which). This receptor was identified in an adult woman who had mild COVID-19 (a few samples of this study predate the infection). Cell type and time point are not known. The CDR3 loop is CATSRVGGSGANVLTF. CDR3 in DNA: TGTGCCACCAGCAGAGTGGGGGGCTCTGGGGCCAACGTCCTGACTTTC.